This TCR beta chain was profiled in a study of siplizumab effects on memory and regulatory T cells. Points from the study as a whole: Proliferating Tregs taken from siplizumab cultures were not shown to have a confirmed suppressive function. Of the alloreactive clones, only a minor fraction mapped to unstimulated subsets.

V dropped 0 bases and J dropped 0 bases, with 13 bases sitting between them. Germline V gene data show CDR1 as SGHRS and CDR2 as YFSETQ. This CDR3 is built from 17 residues. Repertoires were generated with immunoSEQ multiplex PCR, while TCRdb's copy carries only in-frame clones and drops some. The sample holds under 95,000 clones, approximately 95% seen once. Comment on this clone: Antigen specificity is unknown.

This TCR derives from a human donor in good health. The V call is TRBV5-1, the J call TRBJ1-3, with D maybe TRBD1 (5 bases). What was sequenced was non-Treg CD4+ T cells sorted from blood. The CDR3 region has the DNA TGCGCCAGCAGCTTGGATCAGGGAGCCAGCTCTGGAAACACCATATATTTT. Translated, it gives CASSLDQGASSGNTIYF.